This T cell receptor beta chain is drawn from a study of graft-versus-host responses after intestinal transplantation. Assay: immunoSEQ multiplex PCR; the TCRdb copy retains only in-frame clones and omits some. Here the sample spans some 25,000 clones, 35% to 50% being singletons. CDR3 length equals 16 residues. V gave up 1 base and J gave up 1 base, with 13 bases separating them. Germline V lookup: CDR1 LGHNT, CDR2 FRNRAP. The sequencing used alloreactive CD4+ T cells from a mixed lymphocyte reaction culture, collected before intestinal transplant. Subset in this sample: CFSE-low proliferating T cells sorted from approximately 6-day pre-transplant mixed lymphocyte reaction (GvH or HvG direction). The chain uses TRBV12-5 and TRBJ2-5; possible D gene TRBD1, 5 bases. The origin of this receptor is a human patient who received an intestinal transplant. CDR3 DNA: TGTGCTAGTGGTTTGGCTTACCGGACATTCCAAGAGACCCAGTACTTC. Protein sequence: CASGLAYRTFQETQYF. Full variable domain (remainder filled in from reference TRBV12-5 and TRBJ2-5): DARVTQTPRHKVTEMGQEVTMRCQPILGHNTVFWYRQTMMQGLELLAYFRNRAPLDDSGMPKDRFSAEMPDATLATLKIQPSEPRDSAVYFCASGLAYRTFQETQYFGPGTRLLVL.